Following are 22 T cell receptor beta chains from one sample sequenced in a study of vaccination effects on CD4 cells after COVID-19. Using immunoSEQ multiplex PCR, the repertoire was profiled, and TCRdb retains in-frame clones only, with some absent. In the table there are roughly 40,000 clones, approximately 70% of which are singletons. When less than 11 days of culture had elapsed, CD4+ T cells were isolated. Vaccine administered to participants consisted of two doses of either BNT162b2 or mRNA-1273. No antigen has been identified for these receptors. The sample was CD4+ T cells from PBMCs cultured without peptide, taken after COVID-19 vaccination. Receptors were obtained from a human donor who received a COVID-19 vaccine.

The chain links TRBV19 to TRBJ2-1; 11 bases line up with TRBD1. CDR1 and CDR2 (germline): LNHDA, SQIVND (reference sequence). CDR3 length equals 21 residues. Trimming removed 0 bases from V and 0 bases from J; junction bases left unmatched: 13. The CDR3, as DNA: TGTGCCAGTAGTATAGAGGGGGACAGGGGGGGTGTCGGACGCTCCTACAATGAGCAGTTCTTC. This sequence encodes CASSIEGDRGGVGRSYNEQFF. The variable domain in full, with the rest retrieved from reference TRBV19 and TRBJ2-1, is DGGITQSPKYLFRKEGQNVTLSCEQNLNHDAMYWYRQDPGQGLRLIYYSQIVNDFQKGDIAEGYSVSREKKESFPLTVTSAQKNPTAFYLCASSIEGDRGGVGRSYNEQFFGPGTRLTVL.

The rearrangement uses TRBV27 and TRBJ1-2, with 9 bases matching TRBD1. Trimming took 8 bases from V and 4 from J; bases not matched to a gene: 8. CDR1 and CDR2 (germline): MNHEY, SMNVEV (reference sequence). The CDR3 spans 14 residues. As DNA, the CDR3 is TGTGCCAGCCGAAAACAGGGGGCAGGCTATGGCTACACCTTC. Protein product: CASRKQGAGYGYTF.

In this sample, this clone turned up once. The J gene is TRBJ2-3, the V gene TRBV10-3; TRBD2 matches at 10 bases. Germline CDR1 reads ENHRY; CDR2 reads SYGVKD. The CDR3 has 16 amino acids. Trimming took 0 bases from V and 2 from J; bases not matched to a gene: 2. The CDR3 sequence is CAISESSGGNTDTQYF. CDR3 sequence (DNA): TGTGCCATCAGTGAGTCTAGCGGGGGGAACACAGATACGCAGTATTTT.

This clone was counted between two and nine times. The CDR3 protein is CASSEESSNTEAFF. The CDR3 DNA reads as TGTGCCAGCAGTGAAGAGTCTTCGAACACTGAAGCTTTCTTT. The chain uses TRBV2 and TRBJ1-1; D unclear. CDR3 size: 14 residues. Germline CDR1 is SNHLY and CDR2 is FYNNEI. The germline V and J ends were trimmed by 1 base and 1 base, with 7 bases remaining between them.

This clone was found a few times. The chain has TRBV5-1 and TRBJ1-2, with D possibly matching TRBD1 (6 bases). V lost 3 bases to trimming and J lost 5 bases, with 17 bases between them. In germline, CDR1 is SGHRS, CDR2 YFSETQ. The CDR3 extends over 15 amino acids. DNA for the CDR3: TGCGCCAGCAGCTACGGACAGAGCACCACATATGGCTACACCTTC. It codes for CASSYGQSTTYGYTF.

This chain joins TRBV19 and TRBJ1-5; 7 positions agree with TRBD1. Trimming cost V 9 bases and J 2 bases; bases outside gene matches: 16. Germline CDR1 LNHDA, CDR2 SQIVND (reference sequence). The CDR3 has 17 amino acids. In nucleotides, the CDR3 is TGTGCCAGCCGTATCGTGTCGACAGGGCCGGGCAATCAGCCCCAGCATTTT. Encoded protein: CASRIVSTGPGNQPQHF.

The rearrangement joins TRBV11-2 to TRBJ2-1; TRBD1 aligns across 9 bases. Looked up from germline, CDR1 is SGHAT and CDR2 is FQNNGV. The J segment lost 7 bases and the V segment lost 5 bases, leaving 12 bases of the junction unmatched. The CDR3 spans 16 residues. The DNA of the CDR3 is TGTGCCAGCAGCCCCTTTACGGGACAGGGTGAAAATGAGCAGTTCTTC. It codes for CASSPFTGQGENEQFF. Full variable domain (outside the CDR3, taken from reference TRBV11-2 and TRBJ2-1): EAGVAQSPRYKIIEKRQSVAFWCNPISGHATLYWYQQILGQGPKLLIQFQNNGVVDDSQLPKDRFSAERLKGVDSTLKIQPAKLEDSAVYLCASSPFTGQGENEQFFGPGTRLTVL.

There are a few counts of this clone. This rearrangement joins TRBV6-4 to TRBJ2-2; 7 bases are shared with TRBD2. Germline-derived CDR1 and CDR2 are MRHNA and SNTAGT. V lost 4 bases to trimming and J lost 7 bases; unmatched junction nucleotides: 0. The CDR3 consists of 12 residues. The CDR3 is CASSASGGELFF. The CDR3 bases are TGTGCCAGCAGTGCTAGCGGCGGGGAGCTGTTTTTT.

V is TRBV6-5 and J is TRBJ2-2; 12 nucleotides align to TRBD1. This CDR3 has 15 amino acids. Germline V lookup: CDR1 MNHEY, CDR2 SVGAGI. The trim removed 10 bases at V and 5 bases at J, leaving 8 bases unmatched. The CDR3 nucleotides read TGTGCCACCGACCGGGACAGGGGGCCAACCGGGGAGCTGTTTTTT. It yields the protein CATDRDRGPTGELFF.

This sequence joins TRBV7-9 and TRBJ2-1; D call uncertain. The CDR3 contains 17 residues. V lost 1 base and J 0 bases, leaving 13 bases between the germline ends. The germline V gene has CDR1 SEHNR and CDR2 FQNEAQ (reference sequence). The CDR3 DNA sequence: TGTGCCAGCAGCTTAGGAGGTTGGAGCCCCTCCTACAATGAGCAGTTCTTC. It specifies CASSLGGWSPSYNEQFF.

The V gene is TRBV4-1, the J gene TRBJ2-7; no clear D gene. Germline V gene sequence: CDR1 MGHRA, CDR2 YSYEKL. The CDR3 spans 11 residues. V lost 4 bases and J 7 bases, leaving 8 bases between the germline ends. The CDR3 loop is CASSRGGEQYF. The CDR3 region has the DNA TGCGCCAGCAGCCGCGGCGGAGAGCAGTACTTC.

This rearrangement joins TRBV3-1 (or the pseudogene TRBV3-2) to TRBJ2-1, with 7 bases aligning to TRBD1. This CDR3 is 14 amino acids long. Germline-derived CDR1 and CDR2 are LGHDT and YNNKEL (reference sequence). With 4 bases clipped from V and 4 bases from J, the junction kept 4 bases outside the gene matches. CDR3 nucleotides: TGTGCCAGCAGCCCATGGACAGGTTACAATGAGCAGTTCTTC. It codes for CASSPWTGYNEQFF.

In its sample, this clone was seen a few times. This rearrangement joins TRBV5-1 to TRBJ2-7, with TRBD1 identical over 10 bases. This CDR3 contains 13 residues. Germline CDR1 SGHRS, CDR2 YFSETQ. J lost 2 bases, V lost 4 bases, and 0 bases had no gene match. The CDR3 nucleotides read TGCGCCAGCAGCGGGACAGGGGCCTACGAGCAGTACTTC. It translates to CASSGTGAYEQYF. Combining the CDR3 with reference TRBV5-1 and TRBJ2-7 gives the whole variable domain KAGVTQTPRYLIKTRGQQVTLSCSPISGHRSVSWYQQTPGQGLQFLFEYFSETQRNKGNFPGRFSGRQFSNSRSEMNVSTLELGDSALYLCASSGTGAYEQYFGPGTRLTVT.

The J gene is TRBJ1-3, the V gene TRBV29-1, with unresolved D. V was trimmed by 4 bases and J by 4 bases, leaving 14 bases between them. In germline, CDR1 is SQVTM, CDR2 ANQGSEA. This CDR3 has 14 amino acids. CDR3 DNA sequence: TGCAGCGTTGCCCCTCAAGGGAGAGGAAACACCATATATTTT. Amino acid sequence: CSVAPQGRGNTIYF.

The chain uses TRBV2 and TRBJ1-5; D gene uncertain. The V end was cut by 6 bases, the J end by 5 bases, with 5 bases between. Looked up from germline, CDR1 is SNHLY and CDR2 is FYNNEI. The CDR3 is made up of 11 amino acids. CDR3 nucleotide sequence: TGTGCCAGCAGGATCGATCAGCCCCAGCATTTT. Translation gives CASRIDQPQHF.

The chain employs TRBV7-9 and TRBJ2-2, with TRBD1 identical over 7 bases. J was trimmed by 2 bases and V by 5 bases; bases with no gene match: 8. This CDR3 spans 16 amino acids. Germline CDR1 reads SEHNR; CDR2 reads FQNEAQ (reference sequence). CDR3 amino acids: CASSPPGQSNTGELFF. In nucleotides, the CDR3 is TGTGCCAGCAGCCCGCCGGGACAGTCAAACACCGGGGAGCTGTTTTTT.

The rearrangement links TRBV5-8 to TRBJ1-5, with a weak D call TRBD1 (6 bases). The CDR3 has 14 residues. Trimming left V 0 bases short and J 6 bases short, with 10 bases between. Germline CDR1 reads SGHTS; CDR2 reads YDEGEE. The CDR3 DNA reads TGTGCCAGCAGCTTGGGGGGGGCTGCTCAGCCCCAGCATTTT. It is translated as CASSLGGAAQPQHF.

The chain uses TRBV7-2 and TRBJ2-1, with D possibly matching TRBD2 (6 bases). Germline V gene data show CDR1 as SGHTA and CDR2 as FQGNSA. The V end lost 4 bases, the J end lost 5 bases, and 15 bases lay between the germline ends. This CDR3 contains 15 residues. CDR3 region: CASSSTRLSNNEQFF. Here the CDR3 DNA reads TGTGCCAGCAGCTCGACTAGGTTGAGTAACAATGAGCAGTTCTTC. Using reference TRBV7-2 and TRBJ2-1 for the parts outside the CDR3, the full variable domain is GAGVSQSPSNKVTEKGKDVELRCDPISGHTALYWYRQSLGQGLEFLIYFQGNSAPDKSGLPSDRFSAERTGGSVSTLTIQRTQQEDSAVYLCASSSTRLSNNEQFFGPGTRLTVL.

Only one count was recorded for this clone. V and J are TRBV7-2 and TRBJ1-1; D is possibly TRBD1 (6 bases). V was pared by 3 bases and J by 6 bases, with 20 bases between. This CDR3 has 16 residues. Germline V gene data show CDR1 as SGHTA and CDR2 as FQGNSA. CDR3 amino acids: CASSFWTLWGGAEAFF. CDR3 DNA: TGTGCCAGCAGCTTCTGGACCCTTTGGGGGGGCGCTGAAGCTTTCTTT.

The gene calls are TRBV6-5 and TRBJ2-5, with D possibly matching TRBD2 (5 bases). Trimming took 7 bases from V and 3 from J, leaving 12 bases between them. The CDR3 consists of 13 residues. Looked up from germline, CDR1 is MNHEY and CDR2 is SVGAGI. The CDR3 reads CASTRAEKETQYF. CDR3 nucleotide sequence: TGTGCCAGCACGCGAGCGGAAAAAGAGACCCAGTACTTC.

V usage is TRBV5-1 and J usage is TRBJ2-2; TRBD1 matches at 7 bases. J was trimmed by 5 bases and V by 3 bases; bases with no gene match: 7. The germline V gene encodes CDR1 SGHRS and CDR2 YFSETQ. This CDR3 comprises 15 residues. The CDR3 loop is CASSSRQGSTGELFF. The CDR3 region has the DNA TGCGCCAGCAGCTCAAGACAGGGATCGACCGGGGAGCTGTTTTTT.

The V call is TRBV18, the J call TRBJ1-2; possibly TRBD1 for D (6 bases). Germline V gene sequence: CDR1 KGHSH, CDR2 LQKENI. Trimming removed 3 bases at V and 0 bases at J, with 11 bases between. The CDR3 extends over 15 amino acids. CDR3 nucleotides: TGTGCCAGCTCACCGGGACACTTGTCTAACTATGGCTACACCTTC. This gives the protein CASSPGHLSNYGYTF.